This T cell receptor beta chain is drawn from a study of blood T cell repertoires in COVID-19. Overall study context: Spain, Italy and the United States supplied samples that represented acute and convalescent COVID-19. Sample material is recorded as cDNA or gDNA derived from T cells, B-cell-depleted T cells, or PBMCs.

Per the study methods: Amplification of reference gene primers provided the estimated nucleated cell counts. Profiling relied on immunoSEQ multiplex PCR, and the TCRdb table lists in-frame clones only, not all of them. The DNA gave D and trimming, while V, J and clone size come from that table. This sample has around 84,000 clones, with 75% to 90% found just once. In germline, CDR1 is SGHRS, CDR2 YFSETQ. This CDR3 region has 17 residues. V shed 4 bases, J shed 7 bases, and the junction held 12 bases outside the gene matches. The rearrangement joins TRBV5-1 to TRBJ2-1; 12 bases are a match to TRBD2. Sequenced: peripheral blood. The receptor comes from a woman between 40 and 50 years old with active or convalescent COVID-19. This chain's CDR3 is CASSETSGRAGGNEQFF. The CDR3, as DNA: TGCGCCAGCAGCGAGACTAGCGGGAGAGCGGGGGGGAATGAGCAGTTCTTC.